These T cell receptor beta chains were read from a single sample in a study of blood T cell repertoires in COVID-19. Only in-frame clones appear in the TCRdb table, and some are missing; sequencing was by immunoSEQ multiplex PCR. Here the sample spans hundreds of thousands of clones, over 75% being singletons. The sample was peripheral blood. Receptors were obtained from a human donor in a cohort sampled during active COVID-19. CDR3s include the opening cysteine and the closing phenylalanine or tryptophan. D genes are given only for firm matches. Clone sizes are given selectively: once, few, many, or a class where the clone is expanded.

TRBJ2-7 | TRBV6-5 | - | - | TGTGCCAGCAGTTTTGGCGGGATAAACGAGCAGTACTTC | CASSFGGINEQYF
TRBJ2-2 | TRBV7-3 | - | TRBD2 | TGTGCCAGCAGCTTACGGGCGGGAGGTTTCAACACCGGGGAGCTGTTTTTT | CASSLRAGGFNTGELFF
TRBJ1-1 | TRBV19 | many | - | TGTGCCAGTAACCAGCAGGTTTCATCTGGCACTGAAGCTTTCTTT | CASNQQVSSGTEAFF
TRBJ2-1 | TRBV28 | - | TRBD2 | TGTGCCAGCAGCAAGGAGGGACTAATCTCTCCAAATGAGCAGTTCTTC | CASSKEGLISPNEQFF
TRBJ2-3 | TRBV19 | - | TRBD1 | TGTGCCAGTAGTGCGAACAGGGGGCTGAATACGCAGTATTTT | CASSANRGLNTQYF
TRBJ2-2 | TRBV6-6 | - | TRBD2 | TGTGCCAGCAGGGGGCTAGCGGGAGACACCGGGGAGCTGTTTTTT | CASRGLAGDTGELFF
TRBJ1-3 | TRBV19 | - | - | TGTGCCAGTAGTATCAGGCGTCTGGGCTCTGGAAACACCATATATTTT | CASSIRRLGSGNTIYF
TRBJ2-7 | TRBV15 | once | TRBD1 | TGTGCCACCTCGCGGACAGGGACGTCCTACGAGCAGTACTTC | CATSRTGTSYEQYF
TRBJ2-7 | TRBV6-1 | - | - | TGTGCCAGCAGTGAGTGGGGCAGCAAATCCTACGAGCAGTACTTC | CASSEWGSKSYEQYF
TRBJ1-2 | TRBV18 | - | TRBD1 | TGTGCCAGCTCACCCGGGACAGGGACGCACTATGGCTACACCTTC | CASSPGTGTHYGYTF
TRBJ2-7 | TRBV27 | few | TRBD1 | TGTGCCAGCAGTCTCGGGACAGGTCCCTACGAGCAGTACTTC | CASSLGTGPYEQYF
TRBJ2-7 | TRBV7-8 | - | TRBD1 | TGTGCCAGCAGCGGGACCGGGACAGGGGGCAACGAGCAGTACTTC | CASSGTGTGGNEQYF
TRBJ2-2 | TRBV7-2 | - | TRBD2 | TGTGCCAGCAGCTCGGGACTAGCTGGCGCCGGGGAGCTGTTTTTT | CASSSGLAGAGELFF
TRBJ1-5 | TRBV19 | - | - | TGTGCCAGTAGTATTTTGGAGCCCAATCAGCCCCAGCATTTT | CASSILEPNQPQHF
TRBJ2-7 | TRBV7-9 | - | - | TGTGCCAGCAGCACCACGACAGGTGTGCACGAGCAGTACTTC | CASSTTTGVHEQYF
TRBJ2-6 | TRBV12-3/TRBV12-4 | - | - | TGTGCCAGCAGATACTCTGGGGCCAACGTCCTGACTTTC | CASRYSGANVLTF
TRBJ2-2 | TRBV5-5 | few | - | TGTGCCAGCAGCTTGCTATCGAGGACCGGGGAGCTGTTTTTT | CASSLLSRTGELFF
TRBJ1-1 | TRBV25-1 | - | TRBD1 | TGTGCCAGCAGTGACTTGGCAGGGGGCGCCAGGCGGGCTTTCTTT | CASSDLAGGARRAFF
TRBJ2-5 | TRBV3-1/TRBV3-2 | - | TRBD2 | TGTGCCAGCAGCCTACCGATTTACGAAGCGGGGGTTCAAGAGACCCAGTACTTC | CASSLPIYEAGVQETQYF
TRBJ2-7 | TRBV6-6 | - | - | TGTGCCAGCAGAGAGGGTGGTAGCCCGCGCTCCTACGAGCAGTACTTC | CASREGGSPRSYEQYF
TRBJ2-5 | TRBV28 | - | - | TGTGCCAGCAGTTTATTCTTAATAGGGGCTCAAGAGACCCAGTACTTC | CASSLFLIGAQETQYF
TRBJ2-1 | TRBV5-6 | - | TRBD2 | TGTGCCAGCAACAGATTGACTAGCGGGGGGGCCAATGAGCAGTTCTTC | CASNRLTSGGANEQFF
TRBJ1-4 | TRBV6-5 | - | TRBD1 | TGTGCCAGCAGGGACAGGGGGCGAAACGAAAAACTGTTTTTT | CASRDRGRNEKLFF
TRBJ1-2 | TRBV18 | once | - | TGTGCCAGCTCACCCCAGGGAGGCTATGGCTACACCTTC | CASSPQGGYGYTF
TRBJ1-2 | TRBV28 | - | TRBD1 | TGTGCCAGCACGGGACAGGGAGACTATGGCTACACCTTC | CASTGQGDYGYTF
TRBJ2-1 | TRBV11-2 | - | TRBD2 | TGTGCCAGCAGCCTGGTGACTAGCGGGGGGGTTGATGAGCAGTTCTTC | CASSLVTSGGVDEQFF
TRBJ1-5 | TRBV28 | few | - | TGTGCCAGCAGTTTATCAGGCCCCCATCAGCCCCAGCATTTT | CASSLSGPHQPQHF
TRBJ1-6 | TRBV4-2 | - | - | TGTGCCAGCAGCCAAGATGCCCAGGCCTATAATTCACCCCTCCACTTT | CASSQDAQAYNSPLHF
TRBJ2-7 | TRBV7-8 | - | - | TGTGCCAGCAGCTTAGCACGGAGCTCCTACGAGCAGTACTTC | CASSLARSSYEQYF
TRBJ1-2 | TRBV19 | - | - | TGTGCCAGTAGTATGTTACAGCTCTATGGCTACACCTTC | CASSMLQLYGYTF
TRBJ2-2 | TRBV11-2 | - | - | TGTGCCAGCAGCTTAACACAGAACACCGGGGAGCTGTTTTTT | CASSLTQNTGELFF
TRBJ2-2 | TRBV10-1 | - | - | TGCGCCAGCAGGGGGACTTCCGGGGAGCTGTTTTTT | CASRGTSGELFF
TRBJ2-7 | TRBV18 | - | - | TGTGCCAGCTCACCGTCGAAGGGGAACTACGAGCAGTACTTC | CASSPSKGNYEQYF
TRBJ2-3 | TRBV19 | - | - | TGTGCCAGTAGTAGGGGACTCCACACAGATACGCAGTATTTT | CASSRGLHTDTQYF
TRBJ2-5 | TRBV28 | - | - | TGTGCCCCGGGGATAGAGACCCAGTACTTC | CAPGIETQYF
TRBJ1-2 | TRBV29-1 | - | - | TGCAGCGTTGGAGGGTATGGCTACACCTTC | CSVGGYGYTF
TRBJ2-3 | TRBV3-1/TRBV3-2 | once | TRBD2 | TGTGCCAGCAGCCAAGCGGGGGGTGATACGCAGTATTTT | CASSQAGGDTQYF
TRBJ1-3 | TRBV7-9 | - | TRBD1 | TGTGCCAGCAGCACACAGACAGGGGCTACTGGAAACACCATATATTTT | CASSTQTGATGNTIYF
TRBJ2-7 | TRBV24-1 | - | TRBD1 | TGTGCCACCAACGATCCGGGACAGGGGCACGAGCAGTACTTC | CATNDPGQGHEQYF
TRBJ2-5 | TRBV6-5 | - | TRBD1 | TGTGCCAGCAGGGAGACAGGGATACAGACCCAGTACTTC | CASRETGIQTQYF
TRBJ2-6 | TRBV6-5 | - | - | TGTGCCAGCAGTTCTCTGGCGGGGAGTGGGGCCAACGTCCTGACTTTC | CASSSLAGSGANVLTF
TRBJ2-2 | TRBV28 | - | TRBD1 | TGTGCCAGCAGTTTATGGGGACAGGGGACGAACACCGGGGAGCTGTTTTTT | CASSLWGQGTNTGELFF
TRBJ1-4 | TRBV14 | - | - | TGTGCCAGCACCCCCGGGGGGGACATGGGTAATGAAAAACTGTTTTTT | CASTPGGDMGNEKLFF
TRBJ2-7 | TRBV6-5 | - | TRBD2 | TGTGCCAGCATGGGTCAGCGGGGATCCTACGAGCAGTACTTC | CASMGQRGSYEQYF
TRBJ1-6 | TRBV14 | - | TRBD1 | TGTGCCAGCAGCCAAGCACAGGGGGCTCATTCACCCCTCCACTTT | CASSQAQGAHSPLHF
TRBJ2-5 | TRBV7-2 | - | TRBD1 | TGTGCCAGCAGCTTACGGGACAGGGTTGGAGAGACCCAGTACTTC | CASSLRDRVGETQYF
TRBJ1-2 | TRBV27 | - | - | TGTGCCAGCAGTTTAATTCCAGCGGGGGGCTACACCTTC | CASSLIPAGGYTF
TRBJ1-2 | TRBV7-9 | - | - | TGTGCCAGCAGCCCCGGGACAAACTATGGCTACACCTTC | CASSPGTNYGYTF
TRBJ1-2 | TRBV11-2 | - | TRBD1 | TGTGCCAGCAGTAAGACAGGGTGGGGCTATGGCTACACCTTC | CASSKTGWGYGYTF